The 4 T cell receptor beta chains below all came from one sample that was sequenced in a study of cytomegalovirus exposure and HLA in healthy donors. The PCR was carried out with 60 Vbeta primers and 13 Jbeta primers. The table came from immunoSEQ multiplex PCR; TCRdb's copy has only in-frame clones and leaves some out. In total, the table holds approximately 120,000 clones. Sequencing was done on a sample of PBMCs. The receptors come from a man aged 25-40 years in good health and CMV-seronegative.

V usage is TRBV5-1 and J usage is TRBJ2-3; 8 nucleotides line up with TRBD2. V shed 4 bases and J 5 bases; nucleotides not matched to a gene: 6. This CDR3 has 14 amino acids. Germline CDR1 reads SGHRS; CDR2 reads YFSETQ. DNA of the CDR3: TGCGCCAGCAGCAAGGTACTAGCGGTAGATACGCAGTATTTT. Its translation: CASSKVLAVDTQYF. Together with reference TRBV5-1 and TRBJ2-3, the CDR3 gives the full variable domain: KAGVTQTPRYLIKTRGQQVTLSCSPISGHRSVSWYQQTPGQGLQFLFEYFSETQRNKGNFPGRFSGRQFSNSRSEMNVSTLELGDSALYLCASSKVLAVDTQYFGPGTRLTVL.

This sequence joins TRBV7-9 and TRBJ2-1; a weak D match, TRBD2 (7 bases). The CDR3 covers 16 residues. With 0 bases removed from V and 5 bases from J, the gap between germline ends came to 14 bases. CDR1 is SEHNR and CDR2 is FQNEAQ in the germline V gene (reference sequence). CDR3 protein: CASSLAWGGKDNEQFF. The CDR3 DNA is TGTGCCAGCAGCTTAGCGTGGGGGGGCAAGGACAATGAGCAGTTCTTC.

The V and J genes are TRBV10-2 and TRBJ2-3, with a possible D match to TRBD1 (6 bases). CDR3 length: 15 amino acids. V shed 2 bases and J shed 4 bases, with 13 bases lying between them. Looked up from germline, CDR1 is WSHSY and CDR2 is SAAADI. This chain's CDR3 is CASSEPGVFADTQYF. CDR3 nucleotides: TGCGCCAGCAGTGAGCCAGGGGTCTTCGCAGATACGCAGTATTTT.

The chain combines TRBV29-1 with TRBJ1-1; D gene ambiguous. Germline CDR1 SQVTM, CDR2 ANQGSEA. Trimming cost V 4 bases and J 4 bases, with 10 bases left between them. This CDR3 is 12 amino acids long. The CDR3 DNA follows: TGCAGCGTTGTACGGGGATCCACTGAAGCTTTCTTT. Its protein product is CSVVRGSTEAFF.